This T cell receptor beta chain was profiled in a study of shared clonotypes between healthy human individuals. Study-wide results and limits: Shared clonotypes across all four donors exceeded non-shared ones in generation probability.

The naive CD8 population came from CD45RO-negative cells selected for CCR7, without terminally differentiated effector memory CD45RA+ cells. Template for every sorted-subset replicate PCR totaled approximately 200 ng DNA, tens of thousands of T cell genomes. Clones were read by immunoSEQ multiplex PCR, and TCRdb kept only the in-frame ones, dropping some. The data contain under 2,000,000 clones, around 96% of them singletons. A word on this clone: The antigen remains undetermined.

The receptor's source is a man aged 18 to 29 in good health. The sample taken for sequencing was naive CD8+ T cells sorted from blood.

The CDR3 sequence is CASSQVLVLSGSSYNEQFF. The CDR3 region has the DNA TGCGCCAGCAGCCAAGTTTTAGTTTTAAGCGGAAGCTCCTACAATGAGCAGTTCTTC. The V gene is TRBV4-1, the J gene TRBJ2-1; a possible D gene is TRBD2 (5 bases). Trimming removed 1 base from V and 0 bases from J, with 19 bases in between. The CDR3 is made up of 19 amino acids. CDR1 is MGHRA and CDR2 is YSYEKL in the germline V gene.